These 27 T cell receptor beta chains share one sample of origin, sequenced in a study of post-analysis software for immune sequencing data. General study results and limits: Four or five TRBV segments occurring more often in patients than controls included TRBV5-6, TRBV5-1 and TRBV20-1.

No antigen is known for these receptors. The library was made from cDNA and included unique molecular identifiers. TCRdb independently ran MiXCR on the PCR reads; one entry per CDR3 protein. The sample holds about 770,000 distinct CDR3 sequences, 46% seen once. The source material was blood. These receptors were obtained from a girl between 5 and 17 years old with multiple sclerosis.

This chain uses TRBV20-1 with TRBJ2-5; tentative D call: TRBD1 (5 bases). CDR3 length equals 13 residues. Trimming took off 6 bases at V and 1 base at J, with 12 bases between the two ends. The germline V gene encodes CDR1 DFQATT and CDR2 SNEGSKA (reference sequence). CDR3 in amino acids: CSAKKDSQETQYF. CDR3 sequence (DNA): TGCAGTGCCAAAAAAGACAGCCAAGAGACCCAGTACTTC.

The CDR3 protein is CASSYDITDEQYF. CDR3 coding DNA: TGTGCCAGCAGCTACGACATTACCGACGAGCAGTACTTC. The chain carries TRBV9 and TRBJ2-5; no definite D call. The end of the DNA is better explained by TRBJ2-7, so the J call may be wrong. Germline CDR1 reads SGDLS; CDR2 reads YYNGEE. The CDR3 spans 13 residues.

The V gene is TRBV30, the J gene TRBJ2-1; 12 positions match TRBD2. This CDR3 region has 14 residues. Germline trimming cut 8 bases from V and 9 bases from J; bases unmatched to any gene: 11. CDR1 is GTSNPN and CDR2 is SVGIG in the germline V gene (reference sequence). CDR3 DNA: TGTGCCAGCCGACGACTAGCGGGAGCGGGTGAGCAGTTCTTC. Its protein product is CASRRLAGAGEQFF.

The CDR3 DNA reads TGTGCCAGCAGGGTGGGGACTACCCCAGATACGCAGTATTTT. Its protein is CASRVGTTPDTQYF. The V call is TRBV2, the J call TRBJ2-3, with 7 bases identical to TRBD2. V was pared by 6 bases and J by 4 bases, with 7 bases of the junction left unmatched. CDR1 SNHLY and CDR2 FYNNEI come from the germline V gene. This CDR3 spans 14 amino acids.

The chain carries TRBV9 and TRBJ1-2; TRBD1 might be the D (5 bases). This CDR3 has 15 amino acids. V was trimmed by 3 bases and J by 4 bases, leaving 16 bases between them. Germline-derived CDR1 and CDR2 are SGDLS and YYNGEE. CDR3 nucleotide sequence: TGTGCCAGCAGCGGCAGTGGGGGTTGGAGCTATGGCTACACCTTC. Its translation is CASSGSGGWSYGYTF. Full variable domain (outside the CDR3, taken from reference TRBV9 and TRBJ1-2): DSGVTQTPKHLITATGQRVTLRCSPRSGDLSVYWYQQSLDQGLQFLIQYYNGEERAKGNILERFSAQQFPDLHSELNLSSLELGDSALYFCASSGSGGWSYGYTFGSGTRLTVV.

This chain joins TRBV29-1 and TRBJ2-5; TRBD1 aligns across 7 bases. V lost 6 bases, J lost 5 bases, and 9 bases stayed unmatched. This CDR3 is 13 amino acids long. Germline assignment: CDR1 SQVTM and CDR2 ANQGSEA. CDR3 nucleotides: TGCAGCGTGTTCAGGGGGACCGGGGAGACCCAGTACTTC. Amino acid sequence: CSVFRGTGETQYF.

The rearrangement links TRBV5-6 to TRBJ1-6; the D gene is possibly TRBD1 (5 bases). V dropped 1 base and J dropped 9 bases, with 17 bases sitting between them. This CDR3 is 16 amino acids long. Germline V gene sequence: CDR1 SGHDT, CDR2 YYEEEE. The CDR3 spells CASSLRRGPKTSPLHF. CDR3 DNA: TGTGCCAGCAGCTTGCGGAGGGGACCGAAAACTTCACCCCTCCACTTT.

The chain carries TRBV7-2 and TRBJ1-4; 7 nucleotides agree with TRBD1. V shed 5 bases, J shed 5 bases, and the junction held 8 bases outside the gene matches. CDR1 is SGHTA and CDR2 is FQGNSA in the germline V gene. The CDR3 totals 15 residues. Here the CDR3 reads CASSPRDSVNEKLFF. For the CDR3, the DNA is TGTGCCAGCAGCCCTAGGGACAGCGTGAATGAAAAACTGTTTTTT.

V gene TRBV7-6 combines with J gene TRBJ2-7; possible D gene TRBD1, 5 bases. V shed 2 bases and J shed 6 bases, with 11 bases lying between them. The CDR3 is 13 amino acids. Germline assignment: CDR1 SGHVS and CDR2 FNYEAQ. This chain's CDR3 is CASSLSGPGEQYF. The CDR3 DNA sequence: TGTGCCAGCAGCTTATCAGGGCCGGGCGAGCAGTACTTC. Full variable domain (remainder filled in from reference TRBV7-6 and TRBJ2-7): GAGVSQSPRYKVTKRGQDVALRCDPISGHVSLYWYRQALGQGPEFLTYFNYEAQQDKSGLPNDRFSAERPEGSISTLTIQRTEQRDSAMYRCASSLSGPGEQYFGPGTRLTVT.

CDR3 sequence: CASSTHPGRRGETQYF. The CDR3 bases are TGTGCCAGCAGCACGCATCCGGGACGCCGAGGAGAGACCCAGTACTTC. The chain has TRBV21-1 and TRBJ2-4; the D segment call TRBD1 is taken from the table without a DNA check. The J call is in doubt because the DNA end fits TRBJ2-5 better. TRBV21-1 is a pseudogene locus. This CDR3 contains 16 residues.

This chain joins TRBV15 and TRBJ2-1, with D possibly matching TRBD1 (5 bases). The germline V gene encodes CDR1 LNHNV and CDR2 YYDKDF (reference sequence). The CDR3 has 15 amino acids. V was cut by 3 bases and J by 4 bases, with 13 bases left in between. The CDR3 DNA sequence: TGTGCCACCAGCAGGCCCCCCGACAGATACAATGAGCAGTTCTTC. Translating it yields CATSRPPDRYNEQFF.

The V and J genes are TRBV10-3 and TRBJ2-6, with 10 bases matching TRBD1. The CDR3 is 17 residues long. J was trimmed by 4 bases and V by 8 bases; bases with no gene match: 11. CDR1 and CDR2 from the germline V gene are ENHRY and SYGVKD. CDR3 in amino acids: CAIGEGQGKSGANVLTF. The DNA for the CDR3 is TGTGCCATCGGCGAGGGACAGGGGAAGTCCGGGGCCAACGTCCTGACTTTC.

The rearrangement links TRBV12-3 or TRBV12-4 to TRBJ1-2, with D unresolved. This CDR3 region has 12 residues. The ends were cut back, 2 bases at V and 4 bases at J, with 5 bases in the middle. The chain's CDR3 is CASSLRLYGYTF. The DNA of the CDR3 is TGTGCCAGCAGTTTAAGGCTCTATGGCTACACCTTC.

The genes are TRBV7-2 and TRBJ2-7; the D gene could be TRBD1 or TRBD2 (5 bases each). V was cut by 5 bases and J by 7 bases, with 24 bases left in between. The CDR3 consists of 16 residues. Germline V gene sequence: CDR1 SGHTA, CDR2 FQGNSA. CDR3 DNA: TGTGCCAGCAGCCCGGCAGGTAGGGACCCCACTGCGGAGCAGTACTTC. Protein product: CASSPAGRDPTAEQYF.

Ten or more counts support this clonotype. The chain employs TRBV5-1 and TRBJ2-5; 8 bases map to TRBD2. This CDR3 is built from 15 residues. CDR1 is SGHRS, CDR2 YFSETQ, per germline. The V segment lost 1 base and the J segment 3 bases; nucleotides outside the gene matches: 5. The CDR3, as DNA: TGCGCCAGCAGCTTGAAAGCGGGAGTTGAAGAGACCCAGTACTTC. This sequence encodes CASSLKAGVEETQYF.

V usage is TRBV29-1 and J usage is TRBJ2-1; maybe TRBD2 (5 bases). Trimming removed 7 bases from V and 0 bases from J, with 16 bases in between. This CDR3 has 15 amino acids. Germline CDR1 and CDR2: SQVTM and ANQGSEA. CDR3: CSAESGLSSYNEQFF. CDR3 nucleotide sequence: TGCAGCGCTGAGTCGGGATTAAGCTCCTACAATGAGCAGTTCTTC.

The chain carries TRBV7-2 and TRBJ2-7, with 8 bases that match TRBD1. Trimming cost V 5 bases and J 6 bases; bases outside gene matches: 6. The germline CDR1 and CDR2 sequences are SGHTA and FQGNSA. CDR3 length: 13 residues. CDR3 loop: CASSTMDRVEQYF. In DNA, the CDR3 is TGTGCCAGCAGCACTATGGACAGGGTCGAGCAGTACTTC.

This clonotype was picked up a small number of times. The genes are TRBV29-1 and TRBJ2-5, with 8 bases identical to TRBD1. CDR1 and CDR2 (germline): SQVTM, ANQGSEA. Losses at the gene ends were 4 bases for V and 0 bases for J; bases not matched to a gene: 4. The CDR3 totals 14 residues. The CDR3 sequence is CSVGVRGHQETQYF. CDR3 coding DNA: TGCAGCGTTGGAGTCAGGGGGCACCAAGAGACCCAGTACTTC.

This chain connects TRBV12-5 to TRBJ2-3, with D possibly being TRBD2 (5 bases). In germline, CDR1 is LGHNT, CDR2 FRNRAP. V was shortened by 3 bases and J by 0 bases, with 13 bases between the two germline ends. This CDR3 region has 16 residues. This CDR3 is CASGLTHGMSTDTQYF. CDR3 DNA: TGTGCTAGTGGTTTAACTCACGGGATGAGCACAGATACGCAGTATTTT.

This clonotype came up a few times. This chain links TRBV10-3 with TRBJ2-7; D is possibly TRBD1 or TRBD2 (5 bases each). Germline V gene data show CDR1 as ENHRY and CDR2 as SYGVKD. The CDR3 spans 13 residues. Here the CDR3 reads CAQKGTPIHEQYF. CDR3 bases: TGTGCACAAAAGGGGACCCCAATCCACGAGCAGTACTTC.

This clonotype was picked up a small number of times. The rearrangement uses TRBV20-1 and TRBJ2-3; D remains ambiguous. V was clipped by 0 bases and J by 6 bases, with 13 bases between them. This CDR3 has 14 amino acids. Looked up from germline, CDR1 is DFQATT and CDR2 is SNEGSKA (reference sequence). CDR3 nucleotides: TGCAGTGCTAGAGATCTGGCCCACGGGGATACGCAGTATTTT. Residues: CSARDLAHGDTQYF.

This chain joins TRBV27 and TRBJ2-4; a weak D match, TRBD1 (6 bases). The DNA end lines up better with TRBJ2-7; the J call may be wrong. CDR1 and CDR2 from the germline V gene are MNHEY and SMNVEV (reference sequence). The CDR3 consists of 15 residues. CDR3 DNA: TGTGCCAGCAGTTCGAGACAGGATGGGGGCTACGAGCAGTACTTC. Translating gives CASSSRQDGGYEQYF.

This chain uses TRBV20-1 with TRBJ2-3; a weak D match, TRBD2 (5 bases). Between the trimmed V and J ends, which lost 3 bases and 0 bases, there was a span of 13 bases. Looked up from germline, CDR1 is DFQATT and CDR2 is SNEGSKA (reference sequence). The CDR3 contains 15 residues. The CDR3 nucleotides read TGCAGTGCTAGCGACCGGGAAGCTAGCACAGATACGCAGTATTTT. This gives the protein CSASDREASTDTQYF.

Only a few counts were recorded for this clonotype. The chain links TRBV20-1 to TRBJ1-2, with 8 bases matching TRBD1. The CDR3 covers 15 residues. Per the germline V gene, CDR1 is DFQATT and CDR2 is SNEGSKA (reference sequence). J gave up 8 bases and V 1 base, and 12 bases lay outside the gene matches. For the CDR3, the DNA is TGCAGTGCTAGAGGCCGCACAGGGGGGCGTGGAGGCTACACCTTC. Protein product: CSARGRTGGRGGYTF.

This chain links TRBV15 with TRBJ2-7, with D possibly being TRBD2 (5 bases). The V gene's germline CDR1 is LNHNV and CDR2 YYDKDF (reference sequence). V dropped 1 base and J dropped 5 bases, with 6 bases sitting between them. The CDR3 extends over 12 amino acids. This CDR3 is CATSRVGDEQYF. The CDR3 bases are TGTGCCACCAGCAGAGTCGGGGACGAGCAGTACTTC.

This chain connects TRBV7-8 to TRBJ2-1; D not resolved. This CDR3 region has 15 residues. V gave up 1 base and J gave up 2 bases, with 9 bases separating them. Germline V gives CDR1 SGHVS, CDR2 FQNEAQ. CDR3 region: CASSLVSLAYNEQFF. The CDR3 DNA is TGTGCCAGCAGCTTAGTGTCCCTAGCCTACAATGAGCAGTTCTTC.

V and J are TRBV6-5 and TRBJ2-3; D is perhaps TRBD1 or TRBD2 (5 bases each). The V and J ends lost 6 bases and 2 bases respectively, with 12 bases between them. Germline V CDR1 and CDR2: MNHEY, SVGAGI. CDR3 size: 14 residues. The CDR3, as DNA: TGTGCCAGCAGGATAGAAGGGACCACAGATACGCAGTATTTT. As protein: CASRIEGTTDTQYF.